Described below is a single T cell receptor beta chain sequence and its context. Its antigen is as yet unknown. This entry is derived from a study of response to subunit inactivated influenza vaccine. Study-level points and caveats: Seasonal influenza vaccination, on each occasion, was suggested by the authors to recruit few new T cells.

TCRdb reprocessed the RT-PCR reads with MiXCR, giving one entry per CDR3 protein. The table records approximately 230,000 distinct CDR3 sequences, less than 15% of them present only once. The CDR3 runs to 15 residues. V was clipped by 6 bases and J by 4 bases, with 19 bases between them. From germline, CDR1 is MDHEN and CDR2 SYDVKM. The genes are TRBV28 and TRBJ2-7; D is unclear. This TCR derives from a middle-aged man who received an inactivated influenza vaccine. The sequenced sample was non-naive T cells sorted from PBMCs, obtained 14 to 15 days before vaccination. The CDR3 coding sequence is TGTGCCAGCAGACGCCCCCCGGGCAGTAATTACGAGCAGTACTTC. Translation gives CASRRPPGSNYEQYF.